Each of the 5 T cell receptor beta chains below was sequenced from the same sample in a study of blood T cell repertoires in COVID-19. Only in-frame clones appear in the TCRdb table, and some are missing; sequencing was by immunoSEQ multiplex PCR. The table includes a few hundred thousand clones, roughly 87% detected once. The material sequenced was peripheral blood. These receptors came from a man over 45 with active or convalescent COVID-19.

The J gene is TRBJ1-4, the V gene TRBV7-9; D is uncertain. CDR1 and CDR2 (germline): SEHNR, FQNEAQ (reference sequence). The CDR3 sequence is 13 residues long. Trimming stripped 1 base from V and 10 bases from J, with 10 bases between. CDR3 residues: CASSLEMGGKLFF. As DNA, the CDR3 is TGTGCCAGCAGCTTAGAGATGGGAGGAAAACTGTTTTTT. The full variable domain, with the rest looked up from reference TRBV7-9 and TRBJ1-4, is DTGVSQNPRHKITKRGQNVTFRCDPISEHNRLYWYRQTLGQGPEFLTYFQNEAQLEKSRLLSDRFSAERPKGSFSTLEIQRTEQGDSAMYLCASSLEMGGKLFFGSGTQLSVL.

Regarding this clone: The junction shows a germline mismatch at one end, possibly a read error. The chain employs TRBV11-2 and TRBJ2-5, with a possible D match to TRBD2 (5 bases). Germline CDR1 reads SGHAT; CDR2 reads FQNNGV. CDR3 size: 15 residues. The CDR3 nucleotides are TGTGCCAGCAGCTTAGACAGGAGGCTCCAAGGGACCCAGTACTTC. This sequence encodes CASSLDRRLQGTQYF.

V usage is TRBV6-2 or TRBV6-3 and J usage is TRBJ1-5; D not certain. The CDR3 has 16 residues. Between the trimmed V and J ends, which lost 2 bases and 0 bases, there was a span of 11 bases. Germline values: CDR1 MNHEY, CDR2 SVGEGT. DNA of the CDR3: TGTGCCAGCAGTTACCCGGGAGTTATTAGCAATCAGCCCCAGCATTTT. Its translation: CASSYPGVISNQPQHF.

The V gene is TRBV4-2, the J gene TRBJ2-7, with D possibly being TRBD2 (6 bases). V shed 4 bases and J shed 4 bases, with 17 bases lying between them. There are 15 residues in the CDR3. The germline gives CDR1 LGHNA, CDR2 YNFKEQ. CDR3 sequence reads: CASSPLVGGAYEQYF. DNA for the CDR3: TGTGCCAGCAGCCCCCTGGTGGGGGGTGCTTACGAGCAGTACTTC.

The J gene is TRBJ1-5, the V gene TRBV4-1; no clear D. In germline, CDR1 is MGHRA, CDR2 YSYEKL. The CDR3 sequence is 14 residues long. V was clipped by 0 bases and J by 5 bases, with 8 bases between them. The CDR3: CASSQDPLYQPQHF. The CDR3 bases are TGCGCCAGCAGCCAAGATCCCCTCTATCAGCCCCAGCATTTT.